Presented here are 17 T cell receptor beta chains from one specimen sequenced in a study of T cells after yellow fever vaccination. TCRdb used MiXCR to reprocess the 5' RACE reads, holding one entry per CDR3 protein. This sample has approximately 110,000 distinct CDR3 sequences, with around 8% found just once. Specimen: CD8+ T cells sorted from PBMCs, collected 45 days after the yellow fever booster vaccination. The receptors were sampled from a man under 40 who received the YFV17D yellow fever vaccine.

This clonotype has at least ten counts. This chain links TRBV12-3 or TRBV12-4 with TRBJ1-3; tentative D call: TRBD1 (5 bases). The CDR3 runs to 14 residues. V was clipped by 4 bases and J by 4 bases, with 11 bases between them. This CDR3 is CASSWGERGNTIYF. CDR3 DNA: TGTGCCAGCAGTTGGGGGGAGAGAGGAAACACCATATATTTT.

This clonotype was recorded a few times. The rearrangement joins TRBV4-3 to TRBJ1-2; D gene ambiguous. V was shortened by 0 bases and J by 1 base, with 9 bases between the two germline ends. The CDR3 has 15 residues. From germline, CDR1 is LGHNA and CDR2 YSLEER. CDR3 DNA sequence: TGCGCCAGCAGCCAAGATGCGGGTGGTAACTATGGCTACACCTTC. This encodes CASSQDAGGNYGYTF.

This clonotype appeared many times. CDR3 in amino acids: CASSLQGTSTGELFF. The CDR3 nucleotides read TGTGCCAGCAGCTTACAGGGGACATCCACCGGGGAGCTGTTTTTT. This chain uses TRBV7-6 with TRBJ2-2, with D maybe TRBD1 (6 bases). The V gene's germline CDR1 is SGHVS and CDR2 FNYEAQ. This CDR3 region has 15 residues. Trimming removed 2 bases at V and 4 bases at J, with 11 bases between.

This clonotype has at least ten counts. This rearrangement joins TRBV9 to TRBJ2-3; 9 bases map to TRBD2. Germline V gene sequence: CDR1 SGDLS, CDR2 YYNGEE. J lost 6 bases, V lost 8 bases, and 10 bases had no gene match. The CDR3 has 14 residues. The CDR3 loop reads CASELAGEGDTQYF. CDR3 bases: TGTGCCAGTGAGTTAGCGGGAGAGGGGGATACGCAGTATTTT.

As to this clonotype: This may be a read error: a much more frequent sequence differs by one nucleotide. V gene TRBV7-8 combines with J gene TRBJ2-5; D is unresolved. CDR3 length: 15 amino acids. Germline V gives CDR1 SGHVS, CDR2 FQNEAQ. Trimming stripped 5 bases from V and 2 bases from J, with 15 bases between. The CDR3 bases are TGTGCCAGCAGCCCGGATCACGGAGAGCAAGAGACCCAGTACTTC. Amino acids: CASSPDHGEQETQYF.

Ten or more counts support this clonotype. The chain recombines TRBV7-2 with TRBJ2-7; D gene unclear. Germline V gives CDR1 SGHTA, CDR2 FQGNSA. CDR3 length: 14 amino acids. V lost 5 bases and J lost 4, with 15 bases in between. CDR3 nucleotides: TGTGCCAGCAGCCTCACCCCCCTTGGGTACGAGCAGTACTTC. It codes for CASSLTPLGYEQYF. Based on the CDR3 plus reference TRBV7-2 and TRBJ2-7, the full variable domain is GAGVSQSPSNKVTEKGKDVELRCDPISGHTALYWYRQSLGQGLEFLIYFQGNSAPDKSGLPSDRFSAERTGGSVSTLTIQRTQQEDSAVYLCASSLTPLGYEQYFGPGTRLTVT.

This clonotype was seen only a few times. The chain couples TRBV6-1 to TRBJ1-5; D ambiguous. The CDR3 contains 13 residues. Germline values: CDR1 MNHNS, CDR2 SASEGT. Trimming stripped 7 bases from V and 3 bases from J, with 10 bases between. In nucleotides, the CDR3 is TGTGCCAGCACTATAAGTCTCAATCAGCCCCAGCATTTT. It is translated as CASTISLNQPQHF.

The rearrangement joins TRBV19 to TRBJ2-1, with D unresolved. The CDR3 covers 12 residues. Germline assignment: CDR1 LNHDA and CDR2 SQIVND (reference sequence). The V end was cut by 6 bases, the J end by 6 bases, with 9 bases between. CDR3 residues: CASRSDVNEQFF. The CDR3 DNA reads as TGTGCCAGTAGATCGGACGTCAATGAGCAGTTCTTC.

The sample holds many counts of this clonotype. CDR3 in DNA: TGCGCCAGCAGCCAAGGGACGGGCCTGGACGAGCAGTACTTC. It encodes CASSQGTGLDEQYF. V gene TRBV4-3 combines with J gene TRBJ2-7; D uncertain. Germline V gene sequence: CDR1 LGHNA, CDR2 YSLEER. The CDR3 contains 14 residues. V was trimmed by 1 base and J by 5 bases, leaving 12 bases between them.

This clonotype was seen many times. This rearrangement joins TRBV3-1 to TRBJ2-1; D is ambiguous. This CDR3 spans 12 amino acids. Trimming took 1 base from V and 4 from J, leaving 2 bases between them. CDR1 is LGHDT, CDR2 YNNKEL, per germline (reference sequence). CDR3 in amino acids: CASSQGYNEQFF. The CDR3, as DNA: TGTGCCAGCAGCCAAGGTTACAATGAGCAGTTCTTC.

This clonotype was counted many times. This chain links TRBV7-2 with TRBJ2-7; D is possibly TRBD2 (6 bases). Germline values: CDR1 SGHTA, CDR2 FQGNSA. Deletions cut 5 bases from V and 3 bases from J, with 20 bases between. This CDR3 contains 16 residues. CDR3 coding DNA: TGTGCCAGCAGCGCTCGTAGCGGAATAATTGACTACGAGCAGTACTTC. Translating gives CASSARSGIIDYEQYF.

This clonotype has only a few counts. This chain links TRBV12-5 with TRBJ1-5; the D is unclear. Deletions cut 7 bases from V and 0 bases from J, with 13 bases between. The CDR3 runs 15 residues. CDR1 LGHNT and CDR2 FRNRAP come from the germline V gene. The CDR3 nucleotides read TGTGCTAGTGTTCAAAGCCGGGATAGCAATCAGCCCCAGCATTTT. Protein product: CASVQSRDSNQPQHF.

This clonotype was found many times. V gene TRBV4-3 combines with J gene TRBJ2-1, with D possibly being TRBD2 (6 bases). The CDR3 contains 18 residues. With 1 base removed from V and 5 bases from J, the gap between germline ends came to 21 bases. The germline CDR1 and CDR2 sequences are LGHNA and YSLEER. CDR3 coding DNA: TGCGCCAGCAGCCAAGGAGCCGGGGTATCGCGGGGACACAATGAGCAGTTCTTC. Translating gives CASSQGAGVSRGHNEQFF.

Many counts were recorded for this clonotype. The chain employs TRBV29-1 and TRBJ2-7; tentative D call: TRBD1 (6 bases). This CDR3 has 13 amino acids. V was cut by 6 bases and J by 2 bases, with 14 bases left in between. Germline-derived CDR1 and CDR2 are SQVTM and ANQGSEA. CDR3 amino acids: CSVQTGVTYEQYF. DNA for the CDR3: TGCAGCGTGCAGACAGGTGTCACCTACGAGCAGTACTTC.

This clonotype was counted ten times or more. The V gene is TRBV27, the J gene TRBJ2-2; D perhaps matches TRBD2 (5 bases). Trimming pared 3 bases from V and 6 bases from J, leaving 14 bases between. CDR3 length equals 15 residues. Germline V gene sequence: CDR1 MNHEY, CDR2 SMNVEV (reference sequence). CDR3 protein: CASSFGLGGSGELFF. The CDR3 region has the DNA TGTGCCAGCAGTTTCGGACTCGGCGGCTCCGGGGAGCTGTTTTTT.

The chain uses TRBV6-2 or TRBV6-3 and TRBJ2-1; 16 bases line up with TRBD2. CDR3 size: 13 residues. J gave up 14 bases and V 4 bases, and 2 bases lay outside the gene matches. Germline V gives CDR1 MNHEY, CDR2 SVGEGT. Written as DNA, the CDR3 is TGTGCCAGCAGTTTGGGACTAGCGGGAGGGGAGTTCTTC. Protein product: CASSLGLAGGEFF.

At least ten counts were recorded for this clonotype. The chain joins TRBV7-6 to TRBJ2-1, with 10 bases identical to TRBD1. The length of the CDR3 is 19 residues. Germline CDR1 SGHVS, CDR2 FNYEAQ. Unmatched junction bases numbered 21, after V lost 5 bases and J lost 8 bases. The CDR3 DNA reads TGTGCCAGCAGCCCGTTCCCGGGACAGGGGTACTCCGTTTCGCATGAGCAGTTCTTC. It specifies CASSPFPGQGYSVSHEQFF.